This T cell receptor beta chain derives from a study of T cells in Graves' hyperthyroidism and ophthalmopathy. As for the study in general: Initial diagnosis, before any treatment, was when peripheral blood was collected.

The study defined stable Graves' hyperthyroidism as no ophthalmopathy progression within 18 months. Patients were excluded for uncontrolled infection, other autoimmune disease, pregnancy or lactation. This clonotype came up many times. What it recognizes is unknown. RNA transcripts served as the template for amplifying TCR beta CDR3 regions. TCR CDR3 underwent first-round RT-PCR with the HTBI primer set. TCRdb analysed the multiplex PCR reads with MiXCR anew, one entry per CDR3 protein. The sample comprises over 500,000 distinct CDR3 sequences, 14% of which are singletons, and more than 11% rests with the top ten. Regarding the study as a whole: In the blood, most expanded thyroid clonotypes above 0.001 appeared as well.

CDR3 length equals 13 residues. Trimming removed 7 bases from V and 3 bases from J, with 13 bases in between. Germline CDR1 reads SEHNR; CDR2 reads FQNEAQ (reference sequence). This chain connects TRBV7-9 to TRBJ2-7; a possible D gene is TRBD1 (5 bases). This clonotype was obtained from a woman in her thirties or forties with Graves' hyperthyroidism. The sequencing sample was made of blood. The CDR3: CASTRVRDYEQYF. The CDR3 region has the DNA TGTGCCAGCACCAGGGTAAGGGACTACGAGCAGTACTTC.